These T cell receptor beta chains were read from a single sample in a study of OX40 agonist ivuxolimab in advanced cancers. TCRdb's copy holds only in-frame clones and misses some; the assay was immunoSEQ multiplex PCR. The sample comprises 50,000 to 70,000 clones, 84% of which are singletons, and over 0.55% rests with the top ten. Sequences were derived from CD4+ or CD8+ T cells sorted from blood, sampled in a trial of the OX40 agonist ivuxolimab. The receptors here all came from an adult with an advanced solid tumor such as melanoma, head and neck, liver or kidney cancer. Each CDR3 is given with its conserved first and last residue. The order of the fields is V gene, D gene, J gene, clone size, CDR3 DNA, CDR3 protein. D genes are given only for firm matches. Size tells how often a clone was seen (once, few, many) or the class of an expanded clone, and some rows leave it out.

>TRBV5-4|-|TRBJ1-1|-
TGTGCCAGCAGCCCCGCAAGGGCGCCACCGCCAAGTGAGAACACTGAAGCTTTCTTT
CASSPARAPPPSENTEAFF
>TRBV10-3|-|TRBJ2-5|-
TGTGCCATCAGCGTAGGGTCGGAGACCCAGTACTTC
CAISVGSETQYF
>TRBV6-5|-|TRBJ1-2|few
TGTGCCAGCAGTTCAGGGGTTTCTGGCTACACCTTC
CASSSGVSGYTF
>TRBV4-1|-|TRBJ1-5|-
TGCGCCAGCAGCCTCCAGGCCCTCTTGAGGCCCCAGCATTTT
CASSLQALLRPQHF
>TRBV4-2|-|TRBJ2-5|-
TGTGCCAGCAGCCAACTCCCTGGGGAGACCCAGTACTTC
CASSQLPGETQYF
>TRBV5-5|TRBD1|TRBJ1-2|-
TGTGCCAGCAGCGCACAGGGGAACTATGGCTACACCTTC
CASSAQGNYGYTF
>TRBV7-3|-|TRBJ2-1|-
TGTGCCAGCAGCTACTACGGGGATGAGCAGTTCTTC
CASSYYGDEQFF
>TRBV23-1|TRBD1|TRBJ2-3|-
TGCGCCAGCAGTCCGACTGGACAGGGGTTTGGTACAGATACGCAGTATTTT
CASSPTGQGFGTDTQYF
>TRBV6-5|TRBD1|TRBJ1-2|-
TGTGCCAGCAGTCTGTCGGGACAGGGGGCGTTTGGCTACACCTTC
CASSLSGQGAFGYTF
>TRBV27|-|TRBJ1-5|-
TGTGCCAGCAGTTTTGACAGGACCCTCGAACCCCAGCATTTT
CASSFDRTLEPQHF
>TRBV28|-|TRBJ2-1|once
TGTGCCAGCAGCTACAGGGTCAATGAGCAGTTCTTC
CASSYRVNEQFF
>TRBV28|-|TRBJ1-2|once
TGTGCCAGCACCTCTCAGGCCGAGACCTATGGCTACACCTTC
CASTSQAETYGYTF
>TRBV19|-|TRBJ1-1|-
TGTGCCAGTAGCCGACTTATGGGCGGGGGGGAAACTGAAGCTTTCTTT
CASSRLMGGGETEAFF
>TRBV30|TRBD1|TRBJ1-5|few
TGTGCCTGGCGACAGGGGGCTAGCAGCAATCAGCCCCAGCATTTT
CAWRQGASSNQPQHF
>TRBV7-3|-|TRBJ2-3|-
TGTGCCAGCAGCTTAAGTCCCACAGATACGCAGTATTTT
CASSLSPTDTQYF
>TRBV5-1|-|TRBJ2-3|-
TGCGCCAGCAGCTTGGGGGGTAGTGGGGAGTCAGATACGCAGTATTTT
CASSLGGSGESDTQYF
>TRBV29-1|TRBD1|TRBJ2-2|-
TGCAGCGCCCGGGGACAGGGCTCCTTAAACACCGGGGAGCTGTTTTTT
CSARGQGSLNTGELFF
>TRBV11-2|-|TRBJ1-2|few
TGTGCCAGCAGCTTAGTGGCTAATCGCTACACCTTC
CASSLVANRYTF
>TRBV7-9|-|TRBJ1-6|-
TGTACCAGCAGACCACCCGATCCTTATAATTCACCCCTCCACTTT
CTSRPPDPYNSPLHF
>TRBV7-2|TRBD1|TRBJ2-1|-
TGTGCCAGCAGCTTATGGACAGGGTCTGACAATGAGCAGTTCTTC
CASSLWTGSDNEQFF
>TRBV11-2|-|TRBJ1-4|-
TGTGCCAGCATCCCTTATGAAAAACTGTTTTTT
CASIPYEKLFF
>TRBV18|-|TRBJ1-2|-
TGTGCCAGCTCACCGTCGCAGGGTGATGGCTACACCTTC
CASSPSQGDGYTF
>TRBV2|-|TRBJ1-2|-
TGTGCCAGCAGTGGACAGGCCTACTATGGCTACACCTTC
CASSGQAYYGYTF
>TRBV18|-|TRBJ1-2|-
TGTGCCAGCTCACCGTCCGGACTGCTTCATTATGGCTACACCTTC
CASSPSGLLHYGYTF
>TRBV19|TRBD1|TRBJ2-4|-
TGTGCCAGTAGTCCTTACAGGGGGCCCAAAAACATTCAGTACTTC
CASSPYRGPKNIQYF
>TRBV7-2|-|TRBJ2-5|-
TGTGCCAGCAGCTTGATAACAGGGAACCAAGAGACCCAGTACTTC
CASSLITGNQETQYF
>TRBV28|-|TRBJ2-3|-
TGTGCCAGCAACGGCTTCGGAGATACGCAGTATTTT
CASNGFGDTQYF
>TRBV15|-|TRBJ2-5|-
TGTGCCACCAGCAGGGTCCTTAGCGGCCAAGAGACCCAGTACTTC
CATSRVLSGQETQYF
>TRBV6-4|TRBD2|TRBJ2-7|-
TGTGCCAAGACCGGGACTAGCGGTATCTACGAGCAGTACTTC
CAKTGTSGIYEQYF
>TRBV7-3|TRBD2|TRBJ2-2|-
TGTGCCACTCAACGGGGGGCGAACACCGGGGAGCTGTTTTTT
CATQRGANTGELFF
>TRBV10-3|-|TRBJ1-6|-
TGTGCCATCAGAGAGGACGGGTCGCAGGAACCCCTCCACTTT
CAIREDGSQEPLHF
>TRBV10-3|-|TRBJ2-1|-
TGTGCCCTAAACCGGGGTTCCTACAATGAGCAGTTCTTC
CALNRGSYNEQFF
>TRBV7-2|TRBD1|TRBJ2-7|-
TGTGCCAGCAGCCGAGACAGGGGGCGCTACGAGCAGTACTTC
CASSRDRGRYEQYF
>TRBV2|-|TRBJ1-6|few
TGTGCCAGCAGGGGGTTGAAGGGGATAGGGTCACCCCTCCACTTT
CASRGLKGIGSPLHF
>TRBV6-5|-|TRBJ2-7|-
TGTGCCAGCAGTTACTCGACTTGGGGTTACGAGCAGTACTTC
CASSYSTWGYEQYF
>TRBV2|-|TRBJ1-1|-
TGTGCCAGCAGTGAGTTCTTGGGGGCTCACAGTGAAGCTTTCTTT
CASSEFLGAHSEAFF
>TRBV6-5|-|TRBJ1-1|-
TGTGCCAGCAGTTACTCGTACGGCGTAGCTTTCTTT
CASSYSYGVAFF
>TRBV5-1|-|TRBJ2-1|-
TGCGCCAGCAGCTTGGGGGGCGAGTCATACAATGAGCAGTTCTTC
CASSLGGESYNEQFF
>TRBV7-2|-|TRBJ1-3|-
TGTGCCAGCAGCCCCTCGGGGGCAGATGGAAACACCATATATTTT
CASSPSGADGNTIYF
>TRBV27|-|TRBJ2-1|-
TGTGCCAGCACCCTGGATAGAGGCTCCTACAATGAGCAGTTCTTC
CASTLDRGSYNEQFF